The clone carrying this T cell receptor (beta chain) was detected ten times or more. No antigen is known for it. This record belongs to a study of T cells after yellow fever vaccination. Points from the study as a whole: Weaker overall, the secondary response nonetheless peaked faster (day 5 versus 15).

V was cut by 3 bases and J by 2 bases, with 5 bases left in between. There are 13 residues in the CDR3. TCRdb re-called the 5' RACE reads with MiXCR, one entry per CDR3 protein. The sample has approximately 550,000 distinct CDR3 sequences, 15% to 20% seen once. The TCR sequence derives from a man aged 25 to 40 who received the YFV17D yellow fever vaccine. V usage is TRBV12-3 or TRBV12-4 and J usage is TRBJ2-1; possibly TRBD1 for D (5 bases). Sequencing was performed on PBMCs, taken 15 days after the yellow fever booster vaccination. The CDR3: CASSLDTYNEQFF. The CDR3 DNA follows: TGTGCCAGCAGTTTGGACACCTACAATGAGCAGTTCTTC.